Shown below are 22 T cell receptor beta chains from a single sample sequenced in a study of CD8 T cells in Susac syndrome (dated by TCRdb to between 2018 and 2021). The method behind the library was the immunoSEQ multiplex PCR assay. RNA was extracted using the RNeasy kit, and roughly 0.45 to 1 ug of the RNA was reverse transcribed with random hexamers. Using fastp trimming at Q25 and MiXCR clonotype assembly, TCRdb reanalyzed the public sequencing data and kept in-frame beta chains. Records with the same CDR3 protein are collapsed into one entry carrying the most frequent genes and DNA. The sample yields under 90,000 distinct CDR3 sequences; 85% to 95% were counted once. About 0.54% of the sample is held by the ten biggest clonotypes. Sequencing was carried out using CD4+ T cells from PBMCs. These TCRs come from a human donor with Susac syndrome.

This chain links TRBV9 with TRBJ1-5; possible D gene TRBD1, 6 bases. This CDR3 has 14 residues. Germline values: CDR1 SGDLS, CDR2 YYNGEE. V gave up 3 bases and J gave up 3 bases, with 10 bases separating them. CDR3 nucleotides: TGTGCCAGCAGCGGGGGGACAAACAATCAGCCCCAGCATTTT. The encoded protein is CASSGGTNNQPQHF. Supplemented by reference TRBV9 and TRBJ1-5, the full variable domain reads DSGVTQTPKHLITATGQRVTLRCSPRSGDLSVYWYQQSLDQGLQFLIQYYNGEERAKGNILERFSAQQFPDLHSELNLSSLELGDSALYFCASSGGTNNQPQHFGDGTRLSIL.

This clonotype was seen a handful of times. This CDR3 reads CASSPRPTDTQYF. The CDR3 nucleotides are TGTGCCAGCAGTCCTAGACCCACAGATACGCAGTATTTT. The V call is TRBV28, the J call TRBJ2-3; D gene uncertain. Trimming stripped 5 bases from V and 2 bases from J, with 8 bases between. The germline gives CDR1 MDHEN, CDR2 SYDVKM. The CDR3 spans 13 residues.

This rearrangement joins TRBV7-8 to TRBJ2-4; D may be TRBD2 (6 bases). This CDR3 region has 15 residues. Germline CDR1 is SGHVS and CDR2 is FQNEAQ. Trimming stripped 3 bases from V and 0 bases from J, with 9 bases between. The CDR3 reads CASSFSGGAKNIQYF. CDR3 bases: TGTGCCAGCAGCTTTAGCGGAGGAGCCAAAAACATTCAGTACTTC.

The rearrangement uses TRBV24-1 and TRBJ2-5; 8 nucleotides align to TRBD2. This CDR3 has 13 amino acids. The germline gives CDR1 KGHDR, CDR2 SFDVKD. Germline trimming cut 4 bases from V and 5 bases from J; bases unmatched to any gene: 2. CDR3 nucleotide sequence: TGTGCCACCAGTGACGGGGGGGAGGAGACCCAGTACTTC. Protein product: CATSDGGEETQYF.

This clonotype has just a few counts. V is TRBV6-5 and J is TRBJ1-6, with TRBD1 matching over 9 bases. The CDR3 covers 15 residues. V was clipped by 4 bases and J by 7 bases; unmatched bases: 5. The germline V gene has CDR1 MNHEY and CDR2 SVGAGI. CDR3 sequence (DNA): TGTGCCAGCAGTTCGACAGGGGGGAGAAATTCACCCCTCCACTTT. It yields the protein CASSSTGGRNSPLHF.

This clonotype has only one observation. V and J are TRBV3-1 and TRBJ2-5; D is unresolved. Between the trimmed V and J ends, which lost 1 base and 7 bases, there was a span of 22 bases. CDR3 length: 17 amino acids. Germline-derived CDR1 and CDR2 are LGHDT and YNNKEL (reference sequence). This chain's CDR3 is CASSQASWSPFLMTQYF. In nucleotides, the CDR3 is TGTGCCAGCAGCCAAGCCAGCTGGAGTCCTTTCTTGATGACCCAGTACTTC.

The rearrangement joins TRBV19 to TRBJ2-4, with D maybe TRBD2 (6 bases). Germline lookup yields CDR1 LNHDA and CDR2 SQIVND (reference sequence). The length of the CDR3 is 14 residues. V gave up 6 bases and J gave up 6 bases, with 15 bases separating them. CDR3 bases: TGTGCCAGTAGGTCGGGAGCGTCAGGAAACATTCAGTACTTC. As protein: CASRSGASGNIQYF.

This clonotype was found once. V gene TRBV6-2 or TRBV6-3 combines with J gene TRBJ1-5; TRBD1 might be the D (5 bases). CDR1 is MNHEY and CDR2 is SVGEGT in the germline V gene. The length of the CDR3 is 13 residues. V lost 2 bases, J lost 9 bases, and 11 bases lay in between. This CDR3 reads CASSYAGLPPQHF. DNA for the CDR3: TGTGCCAGCAGTTACGCAGGGTTACCGCCCCAGCATTTT.

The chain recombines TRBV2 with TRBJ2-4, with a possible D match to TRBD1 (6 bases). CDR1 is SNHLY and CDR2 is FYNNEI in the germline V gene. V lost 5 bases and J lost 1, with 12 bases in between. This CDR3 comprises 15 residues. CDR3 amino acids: CASSFADRAKNIQYF. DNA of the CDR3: TGTGCCAGCAGTTTCGCTGACAGGGCCAAAAACATTCAGTACTTC.

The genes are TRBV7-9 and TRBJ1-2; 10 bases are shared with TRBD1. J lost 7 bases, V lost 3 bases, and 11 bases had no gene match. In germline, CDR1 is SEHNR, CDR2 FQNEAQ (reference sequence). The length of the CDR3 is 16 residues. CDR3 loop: CASSFRSGQGDFGYTF. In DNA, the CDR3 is TGTGCCAGCAGCTTCAGGAGCGGACAGGGGGATTTTGGCTACACCTTC.

CDR3 sequence reads: CASSLDRHRSYEQYF. DNA for the CDR3: TGTGCCAGCAGCTTGGACCGACACCGCTCCTACGAGCAGTACTTC. V usage is TRBV11-1 and J usage is TRBJ2-7; D gene uncertain. The germline V and J ends were trimmed by 3 bases and 0 bases, with 12 bases remaining between them. This CDR3 region has 15 residues. Looked up from germline, CDR1 is SGHAT and CDR2 is FQDESV (reference sequence).

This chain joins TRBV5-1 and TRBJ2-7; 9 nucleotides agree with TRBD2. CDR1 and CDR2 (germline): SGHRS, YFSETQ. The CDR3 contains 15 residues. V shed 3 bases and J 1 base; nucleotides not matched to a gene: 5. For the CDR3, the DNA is TGCGCCAGCAGCTATATAGCGGGAGCGTCCTACGAGCAGTACTTC. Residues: CASSYIAGASYEQYF.

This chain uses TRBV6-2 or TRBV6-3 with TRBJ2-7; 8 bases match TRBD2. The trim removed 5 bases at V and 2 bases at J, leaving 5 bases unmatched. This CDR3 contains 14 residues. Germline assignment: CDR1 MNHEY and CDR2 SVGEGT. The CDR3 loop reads CASSRIAGTYEQYF. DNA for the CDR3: TGTGCCAGCAGTCGAATAGCGGGAACCTACGAGCAGTACTTC.

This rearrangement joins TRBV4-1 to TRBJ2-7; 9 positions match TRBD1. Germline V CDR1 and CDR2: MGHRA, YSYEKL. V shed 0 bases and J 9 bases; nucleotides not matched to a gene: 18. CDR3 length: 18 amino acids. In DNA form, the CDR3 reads TGCGCCAGCAGCCAAGATCCCCTCCGGGACAGGGAGTTTACAGGGCAGTACTTC. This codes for CASSQDPLRDREFTGQYF.

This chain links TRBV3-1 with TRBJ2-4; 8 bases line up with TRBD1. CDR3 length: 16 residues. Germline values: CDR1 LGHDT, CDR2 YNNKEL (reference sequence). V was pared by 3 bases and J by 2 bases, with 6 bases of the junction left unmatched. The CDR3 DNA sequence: TGTGCCAGCAGCCATCGTACAGGGGGGCCCAAAAACATTCAGTACTTC. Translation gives CASSHRTGGPKNIQYF.

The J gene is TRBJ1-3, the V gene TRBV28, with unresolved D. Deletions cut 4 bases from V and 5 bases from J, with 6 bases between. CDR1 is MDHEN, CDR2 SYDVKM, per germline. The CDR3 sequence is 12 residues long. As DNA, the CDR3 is TGTGCCAGCAGTTCCACCCGAAACACCATATATTTT. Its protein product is CASSSTRNTIYF.

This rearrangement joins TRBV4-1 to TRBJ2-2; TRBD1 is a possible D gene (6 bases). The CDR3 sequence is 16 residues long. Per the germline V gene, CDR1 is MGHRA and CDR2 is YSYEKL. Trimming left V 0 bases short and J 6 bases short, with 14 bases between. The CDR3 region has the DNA TGCGCCAGCAGCCAAGATCCAGGGGCCGGGGCCGGGGAGCTGTTTTTT. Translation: CASSQDPGAGAGELFF.

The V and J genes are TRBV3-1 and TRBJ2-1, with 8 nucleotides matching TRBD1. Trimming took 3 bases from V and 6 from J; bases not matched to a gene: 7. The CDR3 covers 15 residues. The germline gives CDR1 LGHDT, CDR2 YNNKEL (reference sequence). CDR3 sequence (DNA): TGTGCCAGCAGCCACGACAGGGGCCGCGGCAATGAGCAGTTCTTC. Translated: CASSHDRGRGNEQFF.

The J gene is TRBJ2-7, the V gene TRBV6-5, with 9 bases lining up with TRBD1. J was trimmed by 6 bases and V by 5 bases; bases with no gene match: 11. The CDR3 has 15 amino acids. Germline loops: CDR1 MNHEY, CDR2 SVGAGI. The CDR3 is CASSKPGQGILEQYF. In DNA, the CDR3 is TGTGCCAGCAGTAAACCGGGACAGGGCATTCTCGAGCAGTACTTC.

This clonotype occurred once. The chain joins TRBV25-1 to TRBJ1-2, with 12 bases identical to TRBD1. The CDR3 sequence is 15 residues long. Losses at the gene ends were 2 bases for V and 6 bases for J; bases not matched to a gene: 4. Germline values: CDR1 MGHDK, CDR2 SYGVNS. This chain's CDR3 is CASSELGQGANGYTF. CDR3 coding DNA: TGTGCCAGCAGTGAACTGGGACAGGGGGCAAATGGCTACACCTTC.

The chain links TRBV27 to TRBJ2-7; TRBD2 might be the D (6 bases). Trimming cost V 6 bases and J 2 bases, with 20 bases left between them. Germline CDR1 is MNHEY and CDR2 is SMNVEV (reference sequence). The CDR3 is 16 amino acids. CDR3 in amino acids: CASRWGVSGRPYEQYF. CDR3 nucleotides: TGTGCCAGCAGGTGGGGGGTAAGTGGGCGACCCTACGAGCAGTACTTC.

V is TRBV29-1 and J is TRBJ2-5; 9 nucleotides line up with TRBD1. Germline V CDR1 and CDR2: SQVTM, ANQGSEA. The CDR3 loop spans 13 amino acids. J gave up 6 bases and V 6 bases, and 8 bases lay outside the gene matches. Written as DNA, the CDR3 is TGCAGCGTGGGACAGGGCCTGGGGCAGACCCAGTACTTC. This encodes CSVGQGLGQTQYF.